This passage covers 5 T cell receptor beta chains from one sample sequenced in a study of shared clonotypes between healthy human individuals. Clones were sequenced by immunoSEQ multiplex PCR, and TCRdb holds only the in-frame ones, with some missing. The sample contains about 1.5 million clones, approximately 98% of which appear only once. Input material: naive CD4+ T cells sorted from blood. Subset defined: CD45RA+ positively selected. Receptors originate from a man aged 25-45 years in good health.

The genes are TRBV27 and TRBJ1-3; D may be TRBD1 (5 bases). Germline V gives CDR1 MNHEY, CDR2 SMNVEV (reference sequence). Trimming removed 4 bases at V and 0 bases at J, with 7 bases between. The CDR3 has 14 residues. The CDR3 nucleotides read TGTGCCAGCAGTTCTGGGACCTCTGGAAACACCATATATTTT. Translated, it gives CASSSGTSGNTIYF.

The chain recombines TRBV29-1 with TRBJ2-7, with 9 bases lining up with TRBD1. CDR3 length: 15 amino acids. The V segment lost 0 bases and the J segment 5 bases; nucleotides outside the gene matches: 8. Looked up from germline, CDR1 is SQVTM and CDR2 is ANQGSEA. This chain's CDR3 is CSVEDARQGEDEQYF. Here the CDR3 DNA reads TGCAGCGTTGAAGATGCTAGACAGGGGGAGGACGAGCAGTACTTC.

This clone is a singleton in its sample. The chain uses TRBV2 and TRBJ2-4; D might be TRBD1 (5 bases). Germline lookup yields CDR1 SNHLY and CDR2 FYNNEI. With 4 bases removed from V and 8 bases from J, the gap between germline ends came to 9 bases. The CDR3 is 12 amino acids. The CDR3 DNA is TGTGCCAGCAGTGTTGACAGACACATTCAGTACTTC. Protein product: CASSVDRHIQYF. Full variable domain (rest looked up from reference TRBV2 and TRBJ2-4): EPEVTQTPSHQVTQMGQEVILRCVPISNHLYFYWYRQILGQKVEFLVSFYNNEISEKSEIFDDQFSVERPDGSNFTLKIRSTKLEDSAMYFCASSVDRHIQYFGAGTRLSVL.

As to this clone: The same CDR3 arises from other DNA sequences in this sample as well. The chain couples TRBV6-6 to TRBJ1-1; D remains unclear. Between the trimmed V and J ends, which lost 5 bases and 5 bases, there was a span of 9 bases. The CDR3 runs 12 residues. Germline V gene data show CDR1 as MNHNY and CDR2 as SVGAGI (reference sequence). The CDR3 loop is CASSPSGTEAFF. The CDR3 nucleotides are TGTGCCAGCAGTCCGTCTGGTACTGAAGCTTTCTTT.

CDR3 in amino acids: CASSLGFSFGGGEQFF. DNA for the CDR3: TGCGCCAGCAGCTTGGGTTTTTCGTTTGGGGGTGGTGAGCAGTTCTTC. The chain is built from TRBV5-1 and TRBJ2-1; the D call may be TRBD1 or TRBD2 (5 bases each). The CDR3 is made up of 16 amino acids. Germline CDR1 and CDR2: SGHRS and YFSETQ. V was shortened by 0 bases and J by 9 bases, with 19 bases between the two germline ends. Together with reference TRBV5-1 and TRBJ2-1, the CDR3 gives the full variable domain: KAGVTQTPRYLIKTRGQQVTLSCSPISGHRSVSWYQQTPGQGLQFLFEYFSETQRNKGNFPGRFSGRQFSNSRSEMNVSTLELGDSALYLCASSLGFSFGGGEQFFGPGTRLTVL.